This is a list of T cell receptor beta chains from one sample in a study of blood T cell repertoires in COVID-19. The assay was immunoSEQ multiplex PCR, and TCRdb's table has in-frame clones only and misses some. The repertoire holds some 300,000 clones, approximately 86% seen once, with around 13% in the top ten. Sample: peripheral blood. The receptors here all came from a woman aged 70-85 years with COVID-19, enrolled during active disease. Both conserved end residues are trimmed from each CDR3. Each record gives: V gene, D gene, J gene, clone size, CDR3 protein. A D gene is named only where the DNA matches it firmly. The listing skips clone size in some rows; elsewhere it reads once, few, many or a size class.

>TRBV5-1|TRBD2|TRBJ2-7|once
ASSLVTGGEQY
>TRBV15|TRBD1|TRBJ1-2|NA
AAAAGGSYGYT
>TRBV7-2|NA|TRBJ2-7|NA
ASSFQGYEQY
>TRBV5-1|NA|TRBJ1-2|NA
ASSLGQSYGYT
>TRBV7-7|TRBD1|TRBJ2-3|once
ASSLTGVGADTQY
>TRBV6-4|NA|TRBJ1-2|NA
ASSGGGGRGYT
>TRBV10-1|NA|TRBJ1-4|NA
ASSADGGFEKLF
>TRBV5-6|NA|TRBJ2-7|NA
ASSPGGYEQY
>TRBV4-1|NA|TRBJ2-3|NA
ASSQALGSGADTQY
>TRBV19|NA|TRBJ1-3|NA
ASMRSPGNTIY
>TRBV19|NA|TRBJ1-5|few
ASTLGGGRGQPQH
>TRBV18|NA|TRBJ1-2|NA
ASSPLRENDGYT
>TRBV7-9|TRBD1|TRBJ1-1|NA
ASSLAGQGAAEAF
>TRBV7-2|TRBD2|TRBJ2-5|NA
ASSLPHLAGQETQY
>TRBV7-2|TRBD2|TRBJ2-7|NA
ASSLAKAGGYEQY
>TRBV19|TRBD1|TRBJ1-6|once
ASSPGTVNNSPLH
>TRBV7-2|TRBD2|TRBJ2-5|NA
ASSLALAGGHETQY
>TRBV18|TRBD1|TRBJ1-1|NA
ASSHRGNTEAF
>TRBV10-1|NA|TRBJ1-1|few
ASSPRGNTEAF
>TRBV3-1/TRBV3-2|NA|TRBJ1-2|NA
ASSQESVYGYT
>TRBV18|NA|TRBJ2-7|NA
ASSKGGYEQY
>TRBV3-1/TRBV3-2|NA|TRBJ2-1|NA
ASSQGTQGGEQF
>TRBV7-9|TRBD2|TRBJ2-2|NA
ASSRPGLDSGELF
>TRBV4-1|TRBD1|TRBJ2-5|NA
ASSKTGTGGEETQY
>TRBV6-5|NA|TRBJ1-1|NA
ASSPPGGLNSEAF
>TRBV7-2|TRBD2|TRBJ2-1|NA
ASSPSLAGGQSSYNEQF
>TRBV9|NA|TRBJ2-5|NA
ASSPRVGGETQY
>TRBV4-2|NA|TRBJ1-1|NA
ASSQDSAGGVGRTPEAF
>TRBV6-5|NA|TRBJ2-2|NA
ASSYSSPGATGELF
>TRBV6-5|NA|TRBJ1-2|NA
ASSYMGEDYGYT
>TRBV30|NA|TRBJ1-4|NA
AWTSPGKEEKLF
>TRBV10-1|NA|TRBJ2-5|NA
ASSDGRTQY
>TRBV7-9|NA|TRBJ1-1|NA
ASSLQGIMNTEAF
>TRBV2|TRBD1|TRBJ1-5|NA
ASSWDRNQPQH
>TRBV12-3/TRBV12-4|NA|TRBJ2-3|NA
ASGRGTDTQY
>TRBV19|TRBD1|TRBJ1-3|NA
ATKDRNRGSTGNTIY
>TRBV7-9|NA|TRBJ1-3|NA
ASSHRTIPSGNTIY
>TRBV18|TRBD1|TRBJ1-5|NA
ASSERTGEGQPQH
>TRBV2|NA|TRBJ2-7|NA
ASMEGAVINYEQY
>TRBV18|TRBD1|TRBJ1-2|once
ASSPRDRGPYGYT
>TRBV7-2|NA|TRBJ1-1|NA
ASSIDRRRAF
>TRBV5-1|NA|TRBJ2-7|NA
ASSFNGYEQY
>TRBV19|NA|TRBJ1-2|NA
ASSDLVVGAYGYT
>TRBV5-4|NA|TRBJ1-1|NA
ASSLRRGDEAF
>TRBV27|NA|TRBJ2-5|once
ASSWVLGGETQY
>TRBV7-9|NA|TRBJ1-1|NA
ASSLRGGENTEAF
>TRBV7-2|NA|TRBJ1-2|once
ASSSRQNYGYT
>TRBV4-1|TRBD2|TRBJ2-3|NA
ASSRGQTSGFSDTQY
>TRBV7-2|TRBD2|TRBJ2-3|NA
ASSSRGLAGGGADTQY
>TRBV29-1|TRBD1|TRBJ1-2|NA
SVGTVNYGYT
>TRBV7-9|NA|TRBJ1-2|NA
ASSLTLGTNGDGYT
>TRBV9|NA|TRBJ2-6|NA
ASSADFSGANVLT
>TRBV6-2/TRBV6-3|TRBD2|TRBJ2-5|NA
ASSSGTSGIQETQY
>TRBV7-9|NA|TRBJ2-2|NA
ASSLWAGASNTGELF
>TRBV24-1|TRBD1|TRBJ2-7|once
ATSEGTAYEQY